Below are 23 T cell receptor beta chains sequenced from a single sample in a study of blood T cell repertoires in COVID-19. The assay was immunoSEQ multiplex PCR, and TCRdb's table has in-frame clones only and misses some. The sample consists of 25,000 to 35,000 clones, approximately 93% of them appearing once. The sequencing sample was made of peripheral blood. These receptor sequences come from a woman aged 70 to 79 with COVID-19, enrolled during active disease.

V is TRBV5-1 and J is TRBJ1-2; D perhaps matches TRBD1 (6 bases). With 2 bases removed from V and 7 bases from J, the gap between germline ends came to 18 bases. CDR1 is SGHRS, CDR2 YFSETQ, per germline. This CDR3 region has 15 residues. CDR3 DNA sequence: TGCGCCAGCAGCTTTACAGGAAACAGGGCCGGTGGCTACACCTTC. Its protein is CASSFTGNRAGGYTF.

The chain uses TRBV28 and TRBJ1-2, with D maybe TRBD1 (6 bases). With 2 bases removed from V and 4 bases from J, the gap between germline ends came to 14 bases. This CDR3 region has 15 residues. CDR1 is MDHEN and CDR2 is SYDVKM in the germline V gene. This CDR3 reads CASSLRGNAIYGYTF. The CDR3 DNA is TGTGCCAGCAGTTTAAGGGGGAATGCTATCTATGGCTACACCTTC.

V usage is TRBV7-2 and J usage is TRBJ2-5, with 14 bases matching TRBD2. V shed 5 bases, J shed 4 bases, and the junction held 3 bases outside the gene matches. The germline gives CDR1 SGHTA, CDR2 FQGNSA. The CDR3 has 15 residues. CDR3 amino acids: CASSQTSGRVETQYF. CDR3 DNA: TGTGCCAGCAGCCAGACTAGCGGGAGGGTAGAGACCCAGTACTTC.

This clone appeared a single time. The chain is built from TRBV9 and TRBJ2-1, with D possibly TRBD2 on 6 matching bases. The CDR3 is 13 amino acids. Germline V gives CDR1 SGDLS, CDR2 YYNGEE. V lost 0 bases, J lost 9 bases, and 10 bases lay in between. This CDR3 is CASSVVGRGEQFF. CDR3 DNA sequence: TGTGCCAGCAGCGTAGTCGGGAGAGGTGAGCAGTTCTTC.

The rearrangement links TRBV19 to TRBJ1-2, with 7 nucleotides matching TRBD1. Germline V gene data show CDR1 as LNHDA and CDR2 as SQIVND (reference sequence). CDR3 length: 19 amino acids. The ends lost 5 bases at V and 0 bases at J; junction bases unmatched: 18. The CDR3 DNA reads TGTGCCAGTAGTGTCTTGGGACAGCAAACCCCCCGAGCTAACTATGGCTACACCTTC. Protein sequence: CASSVLGQQTPRANYGYTF.

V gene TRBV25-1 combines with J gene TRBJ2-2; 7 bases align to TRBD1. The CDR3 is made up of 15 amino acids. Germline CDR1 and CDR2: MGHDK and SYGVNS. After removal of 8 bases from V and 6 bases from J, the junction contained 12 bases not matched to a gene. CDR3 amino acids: CASGNGQDSAGELFF. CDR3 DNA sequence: TGTGCCAGCGGGAACGGACAGGACTCAGCCGGGGAGCTGTTTTTT.

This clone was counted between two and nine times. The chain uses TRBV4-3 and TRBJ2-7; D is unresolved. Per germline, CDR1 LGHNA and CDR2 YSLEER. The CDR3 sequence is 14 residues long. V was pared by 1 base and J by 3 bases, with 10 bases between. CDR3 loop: CASSQAVENYEQYF. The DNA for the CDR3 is TGCGCCAGCAGCCAAGCGGTGGAGAACTACGAGCAGTACTTC.

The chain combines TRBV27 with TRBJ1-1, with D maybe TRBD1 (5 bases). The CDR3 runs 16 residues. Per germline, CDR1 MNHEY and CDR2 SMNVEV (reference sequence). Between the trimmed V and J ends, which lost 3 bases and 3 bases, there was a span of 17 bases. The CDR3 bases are TGTGCCAGCAGTTTTCAACTCGGAGGGGCCGACACTGAAGCTTTCTTT. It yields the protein CASSFQLGGADTEAFF.

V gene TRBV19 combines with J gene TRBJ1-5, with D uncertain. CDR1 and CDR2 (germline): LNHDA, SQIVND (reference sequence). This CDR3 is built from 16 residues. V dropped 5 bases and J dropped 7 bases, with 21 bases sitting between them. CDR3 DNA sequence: TGTGCCAGTAGTCGAATGAGTGGGAGGGAAGGACAGCCCCAGCATTTT. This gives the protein CASSRMSGREGQPQHF.

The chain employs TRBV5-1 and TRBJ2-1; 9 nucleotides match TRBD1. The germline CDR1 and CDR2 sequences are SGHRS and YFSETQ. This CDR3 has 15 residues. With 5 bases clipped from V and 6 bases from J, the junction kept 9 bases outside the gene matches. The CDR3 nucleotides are TGCGCCAGCAGACTCGGACAGGGGTCGGGCAATGAGCAGTTCTTC. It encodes CASRLGQGSGNEQFF.

CDR3 in DNA: TGTGCCAGCAGTTCCGGGACTAGCAGATACAATGAGCAGTTCTTC. It codes for CASSSGTSRYNEQFF. The chain joins TRBV6-2 or TRBV6-3 to TRBJ2-1; TRBD2 agrees at 9 bases. CDR1 is MNHEY and CDR2 is SVGEGT in the germline V gene. J was trimmed by 4 bases and V by 4 bases; bases with no gene match: 5. CDR3 length: 15 residues.

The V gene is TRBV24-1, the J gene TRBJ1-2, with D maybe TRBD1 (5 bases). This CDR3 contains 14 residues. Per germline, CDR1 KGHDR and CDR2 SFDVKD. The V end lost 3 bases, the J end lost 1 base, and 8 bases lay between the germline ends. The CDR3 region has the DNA TGTGCCACCAGTGATCAGGGTAATAACTATGGCTACACCTTC. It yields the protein CATSDQGNNYGYTF.

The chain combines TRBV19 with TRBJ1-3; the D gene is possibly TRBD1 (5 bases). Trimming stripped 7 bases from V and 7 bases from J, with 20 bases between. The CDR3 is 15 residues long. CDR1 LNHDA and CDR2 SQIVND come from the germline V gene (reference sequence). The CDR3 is CASTIDRNNWNTIYF. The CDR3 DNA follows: TGTGCCAGTACCATAGACAGAAATAATTGGAACACCATATATTTT.

The CDR3, as DNA: TGTGCCACCCGGACTAGCACAGATACGCAGTATTTT. It encodes CATRTSTDTQYF. The rearrangement links TRBV25-1 to TRBJ2-3; maybe TRBD2 (5 bases). CDR3 size: 12 residues. Trimming left V 10 bases short and J 0 bases short, with 8 bases between. Germline lookup yields CDR1 MGHDK and CDR2 SYGVNS.

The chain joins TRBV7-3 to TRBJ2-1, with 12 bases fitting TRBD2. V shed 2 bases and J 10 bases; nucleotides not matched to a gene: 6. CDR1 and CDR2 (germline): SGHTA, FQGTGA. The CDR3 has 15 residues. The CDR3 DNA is TGTGCCAGCAGCTTAGGACTAGCGGGGTGGAGCGAGCAGTTCTTC. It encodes CASSLGLAGWSEQFF.

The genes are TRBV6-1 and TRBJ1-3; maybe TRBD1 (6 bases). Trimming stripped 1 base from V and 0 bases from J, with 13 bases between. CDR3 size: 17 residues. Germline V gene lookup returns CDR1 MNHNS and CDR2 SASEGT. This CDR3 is CASSEEADRSSGNTIYF. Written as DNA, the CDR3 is TGTGCCAGCAGTGAAGAGGCAGACAGGAGCTCTGGAAACACCATATATTTT.

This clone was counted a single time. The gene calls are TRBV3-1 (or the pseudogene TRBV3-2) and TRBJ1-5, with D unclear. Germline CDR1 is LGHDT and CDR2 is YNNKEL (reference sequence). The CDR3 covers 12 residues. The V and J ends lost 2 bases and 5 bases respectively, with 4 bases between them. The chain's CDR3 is CASSQSHQPQHF. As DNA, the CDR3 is TGTGCCAGCAGCCAATCTCATCAGCCCCAGCATTTT.

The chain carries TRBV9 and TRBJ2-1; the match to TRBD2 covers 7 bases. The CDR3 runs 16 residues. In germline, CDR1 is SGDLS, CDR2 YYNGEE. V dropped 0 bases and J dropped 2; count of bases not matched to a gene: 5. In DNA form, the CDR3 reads TGTGCCAGCAGCGTAGATGCGGGAGTCACCTACAATGAGCAGTTCTTC. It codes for CASSVDAGVTYNEQFF.

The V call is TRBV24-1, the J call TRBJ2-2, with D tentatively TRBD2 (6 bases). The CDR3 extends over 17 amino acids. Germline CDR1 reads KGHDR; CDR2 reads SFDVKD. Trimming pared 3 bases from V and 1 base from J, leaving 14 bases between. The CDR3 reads CATSDPYREWNTGELFF. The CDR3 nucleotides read TGTGCCACCAGTGATCCGTACCGGGAGTGGAACACCGGGGAGCTGTTTTTT.

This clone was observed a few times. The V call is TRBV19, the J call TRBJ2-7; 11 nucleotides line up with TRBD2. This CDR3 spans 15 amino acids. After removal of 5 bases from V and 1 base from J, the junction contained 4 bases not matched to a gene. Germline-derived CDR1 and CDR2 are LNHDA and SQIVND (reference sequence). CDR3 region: CASSLLAGASYEQYF. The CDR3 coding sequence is TGTGCCAGTAGTTTACTAGCGGGAGCATCCTACGAGCAGTACTTC.

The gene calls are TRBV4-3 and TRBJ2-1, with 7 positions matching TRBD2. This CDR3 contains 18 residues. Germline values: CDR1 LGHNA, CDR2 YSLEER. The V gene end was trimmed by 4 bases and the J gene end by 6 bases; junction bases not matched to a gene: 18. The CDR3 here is CASSRLPVPSGDINEQFF. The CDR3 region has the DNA TGCGCCAGCAGCCGCCTCCCGGTCCCTAGCGGCGACATCAATGAGCAGTTCTTC.

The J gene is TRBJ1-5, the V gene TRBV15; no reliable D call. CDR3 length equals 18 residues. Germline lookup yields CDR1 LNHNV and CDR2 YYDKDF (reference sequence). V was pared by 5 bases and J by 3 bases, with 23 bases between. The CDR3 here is CATSDPPPGLPTNQPQHF. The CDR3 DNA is TGTGCCACCAGCGACCCTCCACCGGGTCTACCCACCAATCAGCCCCAGCATTTT. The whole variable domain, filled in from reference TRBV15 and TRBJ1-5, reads DAMVIQNPRYQVTQFGKPVTLSCSQTLNHNVMYWYQQKSSQAPKLLFHYYDKDFNNEADTPDNFQSRRPNTSFCFLDIRSPGLGDTAMYLCATSDPPPGLPTNQPQHFGDGTRLSIL.

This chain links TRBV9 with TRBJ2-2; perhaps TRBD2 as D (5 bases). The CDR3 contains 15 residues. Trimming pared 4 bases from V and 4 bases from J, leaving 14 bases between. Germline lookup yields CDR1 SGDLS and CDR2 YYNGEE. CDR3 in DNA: TGTGCCAGCAGCCCCCCAGCGGACCCCACCGGGGAGCTGTTTTTT. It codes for CASSPPADPTGELFF.